Below are 7 T cell receptor beta chains sequenced from a single sample in a study of breast tumors, draining lymph nodes, adjacent tissues. Samples came from axillary lymph nodes draining the breast cancer. TCRdb independently ran MiXCR on the multiplex PCR reads; one entry per CDR3 protein. The profile shows under 150,000 distinct CDR3 sequences, about 20% of them singletons. The sample comprised axillary lymph node tissue. These receptors were collected from a female donor with breast cancer. Some clones in this sample may be carry-over from other donors' samples.

This clonotype was seen repeatedly, ten times or more. The rearrangement links TRBV9 to TRBJ2-3, with D possibly matching TRBD2 (6 bases). Trimming removed 3 bases at V and 2 bases at J, with 13 bases between. The CDR3 totals 15 residues. CDR1 and CDR2 from the germline V gene are SGDLS and YYNGEE. CDR3 bases: TGTGCCAGCAGCGGGGGGGTTCCCAACACAGATACGCAGTATTTT. The encoded protein is CASSGGVPNTDTQYF.

For this clonotype: A much larger clone lies one base from this, so it may be a read error. It is likely a read error, because the conserved phenylalanine at the end of the CDR3 is missing. The gene calls are TRBV30 and TRBJ2-7; D ambiguous. The germline CDR1 and CDR2 sequences are GTSNPN and SVGIG (reference sequence). Trimming took off 0 bases at V and 6 bases at J, with 12 bases between the two ends. The CDR3 runs to 13 residues. The chain's CDR3 is CAWSVQVSLEQYL. The CDR3 region has the DNA TGTGCCTGGAGTGTCCAGGTTTCTCTCGAGCAGTACCTC.

This clonotype was seen once. The chain uses TRBV4-2 and TRBJ1-3; D possibly corresponds to TRBD1 (6 bases). CDR3 length equals 16 residues. V dropped 4 bases and J dropped 4 bases, with 17 bases sitting between them. Germline lookup yields CDR1 LGHNA and CDR2 YNFKEQ. The CDR3 coding sequence is TGTGCCAGCAGCCGAGATGCGCAGGGGACAGGAAACACCATATATTTT. This encodes CASSRDAQGTGNTIYF.

In its sample, this clonotype was seen many times. The rearrangement links TRBV4-1 to TRBJ2-3; possibly TRBD1 or TRBD2 for D (5 bases each). CDR3 length: 12 residues. V was clipped by 3 bases and J by 10 bases, with 11 bases between them. From germline, CDR1 is MGHRA and CDR2 YSYEKL. The CDR3 here is CASSQGELPQYF. DNA for the CDR3: TGCGCCAGCAGCCAGGGGGAGCTTCCGCAGTATTTT.

This clonotype has a count of ten or more. This chain connects TRBV19 to TRBJ1-6, with D maybe TRBD1 (5 bases). This CDR3 comprises 13 residues. V was clipped by 8 bases and J by 7 bases, with 12 bases between them. Germline V gene lookup returns CDR1 LNHDA and CDR2 SQIVND (reference sequence). CDR3 sequence reads: CASAGTLNSPLHF. CDR3 bases: TGTGCCAGTGCCGGGACTCTAAATTCACCCCTCCACTTT. The variable domain in full, with the rest retrieved from reference TRBV19 and TRBJ1-6, is DGGITQSPKYLFRKEGQNVTLSCEQNLNHDAMYWYRQDPGQGLRLIYYSQIVNDFQKGDIAEGYSVSREKKESFPLTVTSAQKNPTAFYLCASAGTLNSPLHFGNGTRLTVT.

This clonotype appeared a few times. This rearrangement joins TRBV28 to TRBJ2-7, with D possibly TRBD1 on 6 matching bases. Trimming pared 6 bases from V and 4 bases from J, leaving 13 bases between. The CDR3 covers 13 residues. Germline assignment: CDR1 MDHEN and CDR2 SYDVKM. The CDR3 sequence is CASRTGTPYEQYF. The CDR3, as DNA: TGTGCCAGCAGAACCGGGACACCTTACGAGCAGTACTTC.

For this clonotype: A much bigger clone sits one base away, suggesting this may be a read error. The chain combines TRBV24-1 with TRBJ2-3, with D perhaps TRBD1 or TRBD2 (6 bases each). CDR3 length: 16 amino acids. Germline V gene sequence: CDR1 KGHDR, CDR2 SFDVKD. CDR3 in amino acids: CATSDFGRDNTDTHYF. The CDR3 bases are TGTGCCACCAGTGATTTTGGGCGGGACAACACAGATACGCACTATTTT.